This TCR beta chain was captured by sequencing in a study of cytomegalovirus exposure and HLA in healthy donors. Broader study findings: Reports credit the classifier with highly specific, highly sensitive diagnosis of cytomegalovirus status.

Concerning this clone: No antigen is known for it.

The CDR3 is 13 amino acids. Germline CDR1 reads MNHEY; CDR2 reads SVGAGI. The J segment lost 9 bases and the V segment lost 6 bases, leaving 8 bases of the junction unmatched. All donors participated as healthy donors of bone marrow. Researchers ran the PCR with 60 Vbeta and 13 Jbeta primers. Sequenced by immunoSEQ multiplex PCR; TCRdb stores in-frame clones only, minus some. The table has some 190,000 clones, just under 75% seen once. This TCR was sampled from a young man in good health and CMV-seropositive. Material for sequencing was PBMCs. This sequence joins TRBV6-5 and TRBJ2-5; TRBD2 matches at 9 bases. Written as DNA, the CDR3 is TGTGCCAGCAGGCCCCCGGGACTAGCAGCCCAGTACTTC. Protein: CASRPPGLAAQYF.